These 16 T cell receptor beta chains were sequenced from one sample in a study of cytomegalovirus exposure and HLA in healthy donors (TCRdb year 2017). Library generation was performed with the immunoSEQ multiplex PCR assay. For the multiplex PCR, a mixture combining 60 forward primers for TCR Vbeta segments and 13 reverse primers for TCR Jbeta segments was used. Not all clones reach the TCRdb copy of this immuneACCESS table, which keeps in-frame sequences only. Checked studies attribute under half of the gap to unresolved V genes and leave the rest unexplained. Per the sample table, the count is more than 50,000 clones. The ten biggest clones cover roughly an eighth of the sample. Source material: PBMCs. Source of these receptors: a man aged 18-30 years in good health and CMV-seropositive.

The chain uses TRBV5-1 and TRBJ2-7; TRBD1 might be the D (6 bases). This CDR3 is built from 14 residues. V lost 0 bases, J lost 9 bases, and 16 bases lay in between. The germline V gene has CDR1 SGHRS and CDR2 YFSETQ. CDR3 sequence reads: CASSLGNGIGGQYF. As DNA, the CDR3 is TGCGCCAGCAGCTTGGGAAACGGAATAGGGGGGCAGTACTTC.

V gene TRBV28 combines with J gene TRBJ1-3, with D possibly TRBD1 on 5 matching bases. The V end was cut by 2 bases, the J end by 2 bases, with 7 bases between. This CDR3 is 14 amino acids long. Germline CDR1 MDHEN, CDR2 SYDVKM. CDR3 DNA: TGTGCCAGCAGTTTAATCAGGGCTGGAAACACCATATATTTT. Translated: CASSLIRAGNTIYF. Full variable domain (outside the CDR3, taken from reference TRBV28 and TRBJ1-3): DVKVTQSSRYLVKRTGEKVFLECVQDMDHENMFWYRQDPGLGLRLIYFSYDVKMKEKGDIPEGYSVSREKKERFSLILESASTNQTSMYLCASSLIRAGNTIYFGEGSWLTVV.

The CDR3 loop is CASRVDRGFTYEQYF. Here the CDR3 DNA reads TGTGCCAGCAGGGTCGACAGGGGGTTTACCTACGAGCAGTACTTC. The chain has TRBV28 and TRBJ2-7; 9 nucleotides align to TRBD1. The CDR3 has 15 residues. The trim removed 6 bases at V and 2 bases at J, leaving 8 bases unmatched. Germline V gene lookup returns CDR1 MDHEN and CDR2 SYDVKM.

Worth noting for this clone: The same CDR3 is also encoded by other DNA sequences in this sample. This chain links TRBV2 with TRBJ1-1; 10 bases fit TRBD1. The ends lost 8 bases at V and 0 bases at J; junction bases unmatched: 18. Germline CDR1 SNHLY, CDR2 FYNNEI. The CDR3 has 19 amino acids. CDR3 DNA: TGTGCCAGCCGGGACAGGGGCCGTTCTATGAATGGTATGAACACTGAAGCTTTCTTT. Encoded protein: CASRDRGRSMNGMNTEAFF.

V gene TRBV9 combines with J gene TRBJ2-1, with a weak D call TRBD2 (5 bases). Germline CDR1 and CDR2: SGDLS and YYNGEE. Trimming stripped 0 bases from V and 7 bases from J, with 17 bases between. The CDR3 is 16 residues long. CDR3 sequence reads: CASSVGMWELNNEQFF. For the CDR3, the DNA is TGTGCCAGCAGCGTAGGTATGTGGGAGTTGAATAATGAGCAGTTCTTC.

The chain combines TRBV5-4 with TRBJ2-3, with D possibly being TRBD2 (6 bases). This CDR3 has 14 residues. Germline loops: CDR1 SGHNT, CDR2 YYREEE (reference sequence). V lost 4 bases, J lost 6 bases, and 15 bases lay in between. The CDR3 spells CASSRGTLEDTQYF. The CDR3 bases are TGTGCCAGCAGCCGGGGGACGCTTGAGGATACGCAGTATTTT.

V usage is TRBV11-3 and J usage is TRBJ2-5; the match to TRBD1 covers 11 bases. Germline trimming cut 8 bases from V and 4 bases from J; bases unmatched to any gene: 3. This CDR3 is 13 amino acids long. The germline V gene encodes CDR1 SGHNT and CDR2 YENEEA. The CDR3: CASGQGAGETQYF. The CDR3 region has the DNA TGTGCCAGCGGACAGGGGGCAGGAGAGACCCAGTACTTC. The full variable domain, its missing parts supplied by reference TRBV11-3 and TRBJ2-5, is EAGVVQSPRYKIIEKKQPVAFWCNPISGHNTLYWYLQNLGQGPELLIRYENEEAVDDSQLPKDRFSAERLKGVDSTLKIQPAELGDSAVYLCASGQGAGETQYFGPGTRLLVL.

The chain has TRBV7-2 and TRBJ1-5; D gene uncertain. CDR1 is SGHTA, CDR2 FQGNSA, per germline. The CDR3 has 16 amino acids. V was clipped by 5 bases and J by 0 bases, with 14 bases between them. In DNA form, the CDR3 reads TGTGCCAGCAGCCCCCCCCCGGGGTATAGCAATCAGCCCCAGCATTTT. Its protein is CASSPPPGYSNQPQHF.

The J gene is TRBJ2-2, the V gene TRBV13, with 9 bases aligning to TRBD2. The germline CDR1 and CDR2 sequences are PRHDT and FYEKMQ (reference sequence). V shed 5 bases and J 2 bases; nucleotides not matched to a gene: 3. The CDR3 contains 15 residues. The CDR3 spells CASSQLAGNTGELFF. The DNA for the CDR3 is TGTGCCAGCAGCCAACTAGCGGGCAACACCGGGGAGCTGTTTTTT.

The rearrangement uses TRBV29-1 and TRBJ2-3; 7 nucleotides match TRBD2. This CDR3 is built from 14 residues. V lost 5 bases and J lost 6; bases outside the gene matches: 11. Germline-derived CDR1 and CDR2 are SQVTM and ANQGSEA. The CDR3 loop reads CSVLASGRRDTQYF. The CDR3 nucleotides read TGCAGCGTTCTAGCTAGCGGAAGAAGGGATACGCAGTATTTT.

The V gene is TRBV2, the J gene TRBJ2-1; the D gene is possibly TRBD2 (6 bases). Germline V gene sequence: CDR1 SNHLY, CDR2 FYNNEI. V lost 6 bases, J lost 5 bases, and 11 bases lay in between. The CDR3 spans 13 residues. CDR3 coding DNA: TGTGCCAGCAGGTGGGACTCAAACAATGAGCAGTTCTTC. Its translation is CASRWDSNNEQFF.

The chain recombines TRBV19 with TRBJ2-1, with 7 bases aligning to TRBD2. V dropped 2 bases and J dropped 4; count of bases not matched to a gene: 5. Germline CDR1 is LNHDA and CDR2 is SQIVND (reference sequence). This CDR3 is 15 amino acids long. The CDR3 protein is CASSIRGESYNEQFF. The CDR3, as DNA: TGTGCCAGTAGTATACGGGGGGAGTCGTACAATGAGCAGTTCTTC.

The chain links TRBV30 to TRBJ1-2, with TRBD1 matching 9 bases. This CDR3 is built from 14 residues. The germline V gene encodes CDR1 GTSNPN and CDR2 SVGIG (reference sequence). CDR3 DNA: TGTGCGAAGGGTCGGACAGGGGTTTCCTATGGCTACACCTTC. Translating gives CAKGRTGVSYGYTF. The full variable domain, rest sourced from reference TRBV30 and TRBJ1-2, is SQTIHQWPATLVQPVGSPLSLECTVEGTSNPNLYWYRQAAGRGLQLLFYSVGIGQISSEVPQNLSASRPQDRQFILSSKKLLLSDSGFYLCAKGRTGVSYGYTFGSGTRLTVV.

This rearrangement joins TRBV29-1 to TRBJ2-2, with 9 bases identical to TRBD2. V gave up 3 bases and J gave up 8 bases; unmatched junction bases: 4. This CDR3 contains 13 residues. CDR1 is SQVTM and CDR2 is ANQGSEA in the germline V gene. The CDR3 bases are TGCAGCGTTGATTCTAGCGGGACGGGGGAGCTGTTTTTT. Translation: CSVDSSGTGELFF.

The chain joins TRBV27 to TRBJ2-1; 10 bases line up with TRBD2. The CDR3 contains 15 residues. Germline-derived CDR1 and CDR2 are MNHEY and SMNVEV (reference sequence). The V and J ends lost 4 bases and 7 bases, in that order; junction bases with no gene match: 7. The CDR3 DNA follows: TGTGCCAGCAGTTCTCTAGCGGGAGTCGGTAATGAGCAGTTCTTC. Translation gives CASSSLAGVGNEQFF.

The J gene is TRBJ1-2, the V gene TRBV29-1; D perhaps matches TRBD1 (5 bases). The CDR3 loop spans 12 amino acids. The germline CDR1 and CDR2 sequences are SQVTM and ANQGSEA. In nucleotides, the CDR3 is TGCAGTGGGGGAGGAAGGGGCGGAGGCTACACCTTC. The encoded protein is CSGGGRGGGYTF.